The rows below give T cell receptor beta chains drawn from one sample of a study of shared clonotypes between healthy human individuals. The protocol was immunoSEQ multiplex PCR, while the TCRdb copy is restricted to in-frame clones and leaves out a portion. The table lists nearly 1,000,000 clones, around 80% of them singletons. Material: memory CD4+ T cells sorted from blood. The receptors come from a man between 18 and 35 years old in good health. The CDR3 runs from the conserved cysteine through the conserved F or W. Each record gives: V gene, clone size, J gene, CDR3 length, D gene, CDR3 DNA, CDR3 protein. The D gene is left open where the match is weak. Clone sizes are given selectively: once, few, many, or a class where the clone is expanded.

v_call: TRBV13; clone_size: NA; j_call: TRBJ1-2; cdr3_length: 15; d_call: NA; cdr3_nt: TGTGCCAGCGCCGATGTTACCTCGTCGGGGGTTGGCTACACCTTC; cdr3_aa: CASADVTSSGVGYTF
v_call: TRBV10-2; clone_size: once; j_call: TRBJ1-2; cdr3_length: 14; d_call: NA; cdr3_nt: TGCGCCAGCAGTGACGGTCAGGCTAACTATGGCTACACCTTC; cdr3_aa: CASSDGQANYGYTF
v_call: TRBV18; clone_size: few; j_call: TRBJ2-7; cdr3_length: 14; d_call: NA; cdr3_nt: TGTGCCAGCTCACAACCCGGGACACCCTACGAGCAGTACTTC; cdr3_aa: CASSQPGTPYEQYF
v_call: TRBV7-2; clone_size: NA; j_call: TRBJ2-1; cdr3_length: 14; d_call: NA; cdr3_nt: TGTGCCAGCAGCCCCCGAAGGAAGTACAATGAGCAGTTCTTC; cdr3_aa: CASSPRRKYNEQFF
v_call: TRBV30; clone_size: many; j_call: TRBJ2-2; cdr3_length: 13; d_call: NA; cdr3_nt: TGTGCCTGGACCATTCACGGTACCGGGGAGCTGTTTTTT; cdr3_aa: CAWTIHGTGELFF
v_call: TRBV11-3; clone_size: NA; j_call: TRBJ2-3; cdr3_length: 14; d_call: NA; cdr3_nt: TGTGCCAGCAGCTTCGGCGGGGAAGGATATACGCAGTATTTT; cdr3_aa: CASSFGGEGYTQYF
v_call: TRBV5-1; clone_size: NA; j_call: TRBJ1-1; cdr3_length: 13; d_call: NA; cdr3_nt: TGCGCCAGCAGCTTGGGAGGAAACACTGAAGCTTTCTTT; cdr3_aa: CASSLGGNTEAFF
v_call: TRBV10-1; clone_size: once; j_call: TRBJ2-2; cdr3_length: 13; d_call: NA; cdr3_nt: TGCGCCAGCAGCGGACGGGTCCCCGGGGAGCTGTTTTTT; cdr3_aa: CASSGRVPGELFF
v_call: TRBV5-6; clone_size: NA; j_call: TRBJ1-1; cdr3_length: 13; d_call: NA; cdr3_nt: TGTGCCAGCAGCGTCGACAGGAACACTGAAGCTTTCTTT; cdr3_aa: CASSVDRNTEAFF
v_call: TRBV4-1; clone_size: NA; j_call: TRBJ1-6; cdr3_length: 19; d_call: NA; cdr3_nt: TGCGCCAGCAGCCAAGAGCCCCGGGACGTAAGCTCCTATAATTCACCCCTCCACTTT; cdr3_aa: CASSQEPRDVSSYNSPLHF
v_call: TRBV7-9; clone_size: NA; j_call: TRBJ2-1; cdr3_length: 14; d_call: TRBD2; cdr3_nt: TGTGCCAGCAGCTTAGCGGGACTAGCTCTTCATCAGTTCTTC; cdr3_aa: CASSLAGLALHQFF
v_call: TRBV20-1; clone_size: NA; j_call: TRBJ2-7; cdr3_length: 11; d_call: NA; cdr3_nt: TGCAGTGCTAGAAGAGTCTACGAGCAGTACTTC; cdr3_aa: CSARRVYEQYF
v_call: TRBV6-1; clone_size: NA; j_call: TRBJ2-3; cdr3_length: 15; d_call: TRBD2; cdr3_nt: TGTGCCAGCAGAGGGAGCGGGACTAGCACAGATACGCAGTATTTT; cdr3_aa: CASRGSGTSTDTQYF
v_call: TRBV10-3; clone_size: NA; j_call: TRBJ2-3; cdr3_length: 14; d_call: NA; cdr3_nt: TGTGCCATCAGTGGGGTGGATGGCACAGATACGCAGTATTTT; cdr3_aa: CAISGVDGTDTQYF
v_call: TRBV6-6; clone_size: few; j_call: TRBJ1-1; cdr3_length: 13; d_call: NA; cdr3_nt: TGTGCCTCCAACAGGGCAGGGAACACTGAAGCTTTCTTT; cdr3_aa: CASNRAGNTEAFF
v_call: TRBV7-9; clone_size: once; j_call: TRBJ2-2; cdr3_length: 16; d_call: TRBD2; cdr3_nt: TGTGCCAGCAGCTTACGAAGCGGGGGGAACACCGGGGAGCTGTTTTTT; cdr3_aa: CASSLRSGGNTGELFF
v_call: TRBV7-2; clone_size: NA; j_call: TRBJ2-7; cdr3_length: 16; d_call: NA; cdr3_nt: TGTGCCAGCAGCTTAGCGGGGGGCTCCCTGTCTTACGAGCAGTACTTC; cdr3_aa: CASSLAGGSLSYEQYF
v_call: TRBV10-2; clone_size: many; j_call: TRBJ1-1; cdr3_length: 14; d_call: NA; cdr3_nt: TGCGCCAGCAGTGGATGGGAAGGGAACACTGAAGCTTTCTTT; cdr3_aa: CASSGWEGNTEAFF
v_call: TRBV6-6; clone_size: once; j_call: TRBJ2-3; cdr3_length: 15; d_call: NA; cdr3_nt: TGTGCCAGCAGGAACAGTCAGGCGAGCACAGATACGCAGTATTTT; cdr3_aa: CASRNSQASTDTQYF
v_call: TRBV7-9; clone_size: few; j_call: TRBJ1-6; cdr3_length: 14; d_call: NA; cdr3_nt: TGTGCCAGCAGCATCCACGGTTCGGATTCACCCCTCCACTTT; cdr3_aa: CASSIHGSDSPLHF
v_call: TRBV27; clone_size: NA; j_call: TRBJ1-6; cdr3_length: 18; d_call: NA; cdr3_nt: TGTGCCAGCAGTTCGCGGACGGTAGTAAGCTCCTATAATTCACCCCTCCACTTT; cdr3_aa: CASSSRTVVSSYNSPLHF
v_call: TRBV6-6; clone_size: NA; j_call: TRBJ2-3; cdr3_length: 14; d_call: TRBD1; cdr3_nt: TGTGCCAGCAGTCCCGGGACAGGAGTCGATACGCAGTATTTT; cdr3_aa: CASSPGTGVDTQYF
v_call: TRBV10-3; clone_size: NA; j_call: TRBJ2-2; cdr3_length: 15; d_call: NA; cdr3_nt: TGTGCCATCAGTGGGGGTACCCACCCCACCGGGGAGCTGTTTTTT; cdr3_aa: CAISGGTHPTGELFF